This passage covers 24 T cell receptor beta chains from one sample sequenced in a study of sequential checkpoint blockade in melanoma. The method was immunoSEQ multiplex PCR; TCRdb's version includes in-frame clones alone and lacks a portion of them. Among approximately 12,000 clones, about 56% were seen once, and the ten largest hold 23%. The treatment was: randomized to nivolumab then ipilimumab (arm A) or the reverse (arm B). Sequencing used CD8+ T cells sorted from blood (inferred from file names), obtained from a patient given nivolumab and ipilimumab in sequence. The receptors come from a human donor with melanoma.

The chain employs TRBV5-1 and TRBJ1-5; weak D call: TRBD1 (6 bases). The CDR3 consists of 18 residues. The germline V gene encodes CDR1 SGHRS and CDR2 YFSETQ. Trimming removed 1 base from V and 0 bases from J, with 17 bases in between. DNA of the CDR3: TGCGCCAGCAGCTTGAATAACAGGGAGAAGAGTAGCAATCAGCCCCAGCATTTT. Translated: CASSLNNREKSSNQPQHF.

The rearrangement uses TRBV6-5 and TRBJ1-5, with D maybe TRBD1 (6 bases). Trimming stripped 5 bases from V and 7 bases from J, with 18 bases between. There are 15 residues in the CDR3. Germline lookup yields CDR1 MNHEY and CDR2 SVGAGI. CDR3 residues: CASSPDRRQMQPQHF. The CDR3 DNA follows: TGTGCCAGCAGTCCCGACAGGCGCCAAATGCAGCCCCAGCATTTT.

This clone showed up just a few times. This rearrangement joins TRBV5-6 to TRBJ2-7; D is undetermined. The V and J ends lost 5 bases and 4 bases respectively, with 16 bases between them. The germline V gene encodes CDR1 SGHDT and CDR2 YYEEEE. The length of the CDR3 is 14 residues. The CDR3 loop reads CASSFSLRVYEQYF. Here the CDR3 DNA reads TGTGCCAGCAGTTTCTCACTTCGGGTGTACGAGCAGTACTTC.

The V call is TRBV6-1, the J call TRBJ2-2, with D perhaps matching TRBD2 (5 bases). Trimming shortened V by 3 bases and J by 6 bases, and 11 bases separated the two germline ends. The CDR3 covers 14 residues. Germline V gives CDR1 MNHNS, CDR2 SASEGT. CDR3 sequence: CASSEFLAPGELFF. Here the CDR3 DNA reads TGTGCCAGCAGTGAGTTCCTAGCCCCCGGGGAGCTGTTTTTT.

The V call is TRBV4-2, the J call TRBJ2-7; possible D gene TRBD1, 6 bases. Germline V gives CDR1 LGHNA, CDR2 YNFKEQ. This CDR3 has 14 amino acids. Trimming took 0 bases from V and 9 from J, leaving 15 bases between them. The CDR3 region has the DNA TGTGCCAGCAGCCAAGAAAAGTCCAGGGACACGCAGTACTTC. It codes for CASSQEKSRDTQYF.

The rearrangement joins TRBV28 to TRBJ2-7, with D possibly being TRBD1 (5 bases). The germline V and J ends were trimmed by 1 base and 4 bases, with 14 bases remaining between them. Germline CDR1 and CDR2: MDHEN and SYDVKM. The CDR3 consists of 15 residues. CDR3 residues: CASSLFTGPRYEQYF. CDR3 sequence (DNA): TGTGCCAGCAGTTTATTTACAGGACCGCGGTACGAGCAGTACTTC.

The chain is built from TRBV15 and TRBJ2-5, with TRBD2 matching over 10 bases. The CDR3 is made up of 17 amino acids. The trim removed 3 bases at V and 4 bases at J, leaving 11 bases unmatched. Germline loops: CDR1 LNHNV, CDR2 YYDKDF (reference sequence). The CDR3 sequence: CATSREREGPPGETQYF. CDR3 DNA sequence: TGTGCCACCAGCAGGGAGCGGGAGGGGCCCCCGGGAGAGACCCAGTACTTC.

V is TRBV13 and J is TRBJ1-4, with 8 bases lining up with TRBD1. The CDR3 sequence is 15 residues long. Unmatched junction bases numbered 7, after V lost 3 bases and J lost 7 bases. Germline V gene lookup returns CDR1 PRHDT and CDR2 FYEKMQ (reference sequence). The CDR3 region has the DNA TGTGCCAGCAGCTTCCAGACAGGGGATAGTGAAAAACTGTTTTTT. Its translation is CASSFQTGDSEKLFF.

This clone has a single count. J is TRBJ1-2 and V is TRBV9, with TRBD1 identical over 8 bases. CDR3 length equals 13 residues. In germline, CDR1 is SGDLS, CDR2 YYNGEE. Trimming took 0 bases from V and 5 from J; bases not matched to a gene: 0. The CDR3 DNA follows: TGTGCCAGCAGCGTAGGACAGGGGTATGGCTACACCTTC. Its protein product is CASSVGQGYGYTF.

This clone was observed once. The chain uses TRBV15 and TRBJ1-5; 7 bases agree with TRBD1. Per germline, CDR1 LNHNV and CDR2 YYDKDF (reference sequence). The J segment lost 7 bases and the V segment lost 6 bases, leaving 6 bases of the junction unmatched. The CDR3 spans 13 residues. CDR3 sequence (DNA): TGTGCCACCAGTCGACAGGGAGGACAGCCCCAGCATTTT. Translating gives CATSRQGGQPQHF.

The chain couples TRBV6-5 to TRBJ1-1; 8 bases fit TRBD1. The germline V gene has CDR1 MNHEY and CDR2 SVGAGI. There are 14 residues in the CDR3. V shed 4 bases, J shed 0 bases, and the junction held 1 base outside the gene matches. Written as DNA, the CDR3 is TGTGCCAGCAGTTTGACAGGGGTGAACACTGAAGCTTTCTTT. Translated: CASSLTGVNTEAFF.

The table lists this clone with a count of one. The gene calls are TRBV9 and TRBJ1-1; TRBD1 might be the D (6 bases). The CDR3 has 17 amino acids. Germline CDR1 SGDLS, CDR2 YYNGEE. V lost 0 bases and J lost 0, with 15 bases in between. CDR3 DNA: TGTGCCAGCAGCGTAGAGGGACACGCTACCATGAACACTGAAGCTTTCTTT. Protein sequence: CASSVEGHATMNTEAFF.

The CDR3 protein is CASSQGTGWDYEQYF. The CDR3 nucleotides read TGCGCCAGCAGCCAAGGGACAGGATGGGACTACGAGCAGTACTTC. The chain recombines TRBV4-1 with TRBJ2-7; 7 bases match TRBD1. The J segment lost 3 bases and the V segment lost 1 base, leaving 6 bases of the junction unmatched. The CDR3 contains 15 residues. Germline CDR1 MGHRA, CDR2 YSYEKL.

The CDR3 protein is CAWSDPPDLRDEQFF. CDR3 DNA: TGTGCCTGGAGTGATCCCCCCGACTTGCGCGATGAGCAGTTCTTC. The chain couples TRBV30 to TRBJ2-1, with unresolved D. V was trimmed by 1 base and J by 8 bases, leaving 18 bases between them. The germline V gene has CDR1 GTSNPN and CDR2 SVGIG (reference sequence). The CDR3 totals 15 residues.

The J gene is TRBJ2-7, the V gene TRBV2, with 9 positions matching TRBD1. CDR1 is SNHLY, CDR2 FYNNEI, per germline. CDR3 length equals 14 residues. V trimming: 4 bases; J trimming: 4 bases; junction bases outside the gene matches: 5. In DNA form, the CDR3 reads TGTGCCAGCAGTGTTCCGGGACAGGGTTACGAGCAGTACTTC. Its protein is CASSVPGQGYEQYF.

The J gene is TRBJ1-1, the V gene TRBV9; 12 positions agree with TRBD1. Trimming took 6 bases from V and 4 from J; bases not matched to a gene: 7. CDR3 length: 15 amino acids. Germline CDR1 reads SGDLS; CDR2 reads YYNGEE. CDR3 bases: TGTGCCAGCACCCCCGGGGACAGGGGGCTCACTGAAGCTTTCTTT. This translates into CASTPGDRGLTEAFF.

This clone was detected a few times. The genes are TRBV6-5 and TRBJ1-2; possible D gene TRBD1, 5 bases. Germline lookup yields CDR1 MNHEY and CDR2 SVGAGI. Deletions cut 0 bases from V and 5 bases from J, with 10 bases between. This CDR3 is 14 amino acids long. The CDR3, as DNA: TGTGCCAGCAGTTACTCGGGGGGTGGGTATGGCTACACCTTC. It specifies CASSYSGGGYGYTF.

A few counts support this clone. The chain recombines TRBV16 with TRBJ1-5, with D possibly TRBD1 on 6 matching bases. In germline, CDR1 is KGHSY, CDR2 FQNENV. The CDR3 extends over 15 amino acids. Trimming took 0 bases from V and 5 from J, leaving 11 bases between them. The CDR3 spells CASSQSPGVDQPQHF. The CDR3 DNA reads TGTGCCAGCAGCCAATCGCCAGGGGTTGATCAGCCCCAGCATTTT.

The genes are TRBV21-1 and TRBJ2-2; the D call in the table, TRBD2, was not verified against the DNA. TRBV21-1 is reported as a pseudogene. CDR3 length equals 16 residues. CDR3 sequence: CASSKARGDGTGELFF. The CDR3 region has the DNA TGTGCCAGCAGCAAAGCGCGGGGCGACGGCACCGGGGAGCTGTTTTTT.

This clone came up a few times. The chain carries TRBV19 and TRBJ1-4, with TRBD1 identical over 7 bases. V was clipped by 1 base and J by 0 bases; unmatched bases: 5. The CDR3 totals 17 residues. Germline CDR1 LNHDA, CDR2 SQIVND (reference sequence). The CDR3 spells CASSIAGTASTNEKLFF. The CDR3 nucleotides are TGTGCCAGTAGTATAGCGGGGACAGCTTCAACTAATGAAAAACTGTTTTTT.

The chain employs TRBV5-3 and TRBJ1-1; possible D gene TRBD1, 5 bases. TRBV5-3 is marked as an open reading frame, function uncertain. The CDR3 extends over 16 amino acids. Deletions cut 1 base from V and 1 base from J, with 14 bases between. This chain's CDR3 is CARSLIGGERNTEAFF. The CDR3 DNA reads TGTGCCAGAAGCTTGATTGGGGGGGAGAGGAACACTGAAGCTTTCTTT.

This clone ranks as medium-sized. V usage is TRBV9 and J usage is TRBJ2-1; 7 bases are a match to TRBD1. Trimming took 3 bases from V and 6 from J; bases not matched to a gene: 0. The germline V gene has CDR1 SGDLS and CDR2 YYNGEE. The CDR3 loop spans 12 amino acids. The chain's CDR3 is CASSGQGNEQFF. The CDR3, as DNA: TGTGCCAGCAGCGGACAGGGCAATGAGCAGTTCTTC. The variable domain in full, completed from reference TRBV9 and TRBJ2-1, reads DSGVTQTPKHLITATGQRVTLRCSPRSGDLSVYWYQQSLDQGLQFLIQYYNGEERAKGNILERFSAQQFPDLHSELNLSSLELGDSALYFCASSGQGNEQFFGPGTRLTVL.

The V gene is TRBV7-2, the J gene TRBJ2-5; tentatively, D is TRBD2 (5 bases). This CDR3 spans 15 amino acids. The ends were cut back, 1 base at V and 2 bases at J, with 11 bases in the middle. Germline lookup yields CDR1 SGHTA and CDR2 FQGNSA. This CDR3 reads CASSLVGLAQETQYF. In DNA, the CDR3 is TGTGCCAGCAGCTTAGTGGGGTTAGCGCAAGAGACCCAGTACTTC. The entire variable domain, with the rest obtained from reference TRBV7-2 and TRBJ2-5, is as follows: GAGVSQSPSNKVTEKGKDVELRCDPISGHTALYWYRQSLGQGLEFLIYFQGNSAPDKSGLPSDRFSAERTGGSVSTLTIQRTQQEDSAVYLCASSLVGLAQETQYFGPGTRLLVL.

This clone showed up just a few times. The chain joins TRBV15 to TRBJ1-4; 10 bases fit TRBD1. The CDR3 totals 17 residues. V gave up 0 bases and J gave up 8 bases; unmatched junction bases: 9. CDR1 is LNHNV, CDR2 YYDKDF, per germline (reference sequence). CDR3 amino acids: CATSRDLGTGESEKLFF. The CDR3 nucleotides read TGTGCCACCAGCAGAGATCTGGGGACAGGGGAATCGGAAAAACTGTTTTTT. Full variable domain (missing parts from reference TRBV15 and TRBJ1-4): DAMVIQNPRYQVTQFGKPVTLSCSQTLNHNVMYWYQQKSSQAPKLLFHYYDKDFNNEADTPDNFQSRRPNTSFCFLDIRSPGLGDTAMYLCATSRDLGTGESEKLFFGSGTQLSVL.